The next 29 T cell receptor beta chains were all read from a single sample in a study of technical replicates of blood from several donors (dated by TCRdb to about 2017). Libraries were constructed by the immunoSEQ multiplex PCR assay. Imported from immuneACCESS, the table was reduced by TCRdb to in-frame sequences with V and J called. These copies leave out some clones; in studies compared against another copy, an unresolved V gene accounts for under half, and the cause of the remainder is not known. Across this sample there are about 94,000 clones, with 90% to 97% seen only once. In total, the top ten clones hold about 0.21% of the sample. Sequenced input: T cells isolated from PBMCs. The receptors originated from a human donor in good health.

This clone appeared a few times. This chain connects TRBV27 to TRBJ1-2; D is undetermined. The ends were cut back, 2 bases at V and 4 bases at J, with 8 bases in the middle. Germline CDR1 is MNHEY and CDR2 is SMNVEV (reference sequence). The CDR3 totals 13 residues. The chain's CDR3 is CASSLAGGYGYTF. The CDR3 DNA is TGTGCCAGCAGTTTAGCGGGCGGCTATGGCTACACCTTC.

This chain joins TRBV5-1 and TRBJ2-4; no clear D. Trimming left V 0 bases short and J 3 bases short, with 13 bases between. This CDR3 has 16 residues. Germline values: CDR1 SGHRS, CDR2 YFSETQ. The CDR3 region has the DNA TGCGCCAGCAGCTTGGAGGCGGCGAGTGGCAAAAACATTCAGTACTTC. Protein product: CASSLEAASGKNIQYF.

The gene calls are TRBV9 and TRBJ1-2, with D perhaps matching TRBD1 (5 bases). This CDR3 is 15 amino acids long. V was shortened by 4 bases and J by 1 base, with 14 bases between the two germline ends. Germline V gene sequence: CDR1 SGDLS, CDR2 YYNGEE. The CDR3 sequence: CASSSLGGYNYGYTF. Here the CDR3 DNA reads TGTGCCAGCAGCTCCCTGGGGGGGTATAACTATGGCTACACCTTC.

The chain combines TRBV7-8 with TRBJ2-7, with D tentatively TRBD1 (6 bases). Per the germline V gene, CDR1 is SGHVS and CDR2 is FQNEAQ. The V and J ends lost 1 base and 6 bases respectively, with 7 bases between them. The CDR3 is 12 residues long. As DNA, the CDR3 is TGTGCCAGCAGCTTAGAAGGGGGCGAGCAGTACTTC. Its translation: CASSLEGGEQYF.

The chain combines TRBV27 with TRBJ1-1; 12 nucleotides line up with TRBD1. J gave up 6 bases and V 10 bases, and 15 bases lay outside the gene matches. The CDR3 extends over 16 amino acids. Germline CDR1 MNHEY, CDR2 SMNVEV (reference sequence). The DNA of the CDR3 is TGTGCCACCCAAAGGGGGACAGGGGGCGTCGGCGCTGAAGCTTTCTTT. The encoded protein is CATQRGTGGVGAEAFF.

The chain combines TRBV10-1 with TRBJ2-1; 11 nucleotides line up with TRBD2. This CDR3 spans 16 amino acids. The trim removed 7 bases at V and 4 bases at J, leaving 9 bases unmatched. Germline CDR1 WNHNN, CDR2 SYGVQD (reference sequence). The CDR3 region has the DNA TGCGCCAGCACGGGTAGGACTAGCGGGCCTTACAATGAGCAGTTCTTC. It translates to CASTGRTSGPYNEQFF.

This rearrangement joins TRBV4-1 to TRBJ1-5, with TRBD1 matching over 7 bases. V was pared by 3 bases and J by 6 bases, with 14 bases of the junction left unmatched. The CDR3 is 17 amino acids. Germline CDR1 MGHRA, CDR2 YSYEKL. The chain's CDR3 is CASSHSVQGAGGQPQHF. DNA for the CDR3: TGCGCCAGCAGCCATAGCGTGCAGGGTGCAGGGGGTCAGCCCCAGCATTTT.

V gene TRBV27 combines with J gene TRBJ2-1, with no clear D. This CDR3 has 16 amino acids. The germline V gene has CDR1 MNHEY and CDR2 SMNVEV (reference sequence). V shed 5 bases and J shed 2 bases, with 16 bases lying between them. This CDR3 is CASSALVLLTYNEQFF. CDR3 coding DNA: TGTGCCAGCAGTGCCCTGGTGCTGCTAACCTACAATGAGCAGTTCTTC.

V and J are TRBV4-1 and TRBJ1-5; the D gene is possibly TRBD1 (5 bases). Between the trimmed V and J ends, which lost 3 bases and 4 bases, there was a span of 22 bases. The CDR3 runs 18 residues. Germline lookup yields CDR1 MGHRA and CDR2 YSYEKL. The CDR3 reads CASSQILGRTGGNQPQHF. CDR3 coding DNA: TGCGCCAGCAGCCAGATTTTAGGACGGACTGGGGGGAATCAGCCCCAGCATTTT.

This sequence joins TRBV5-1 and TRBJ2-7; tentative D call: TRBD2 (5 bases). The V end lost 0 bases, the J end lost 6 bases, and 37 bases lay between the germline ends. The V gene's germline CDR1 is SGHRS and CDR2 YFSETQ. The CDR3 is 22 residues long. In nucleotides, the CDR3 is TGCGCCAGCAGCTTGGAGTCGCTCGGTAAGAGATTTGGTCCCTATAGCGTTCTCGAGCAGTACTTC. It codes for CASSLESLGKRFGPYSVLEQYF.

The J gene is TRBJ1-1, the V gene TRBV11-3; D not resolved. Deletions cut 5 bases from V and 6 bases from J, with 16 bases between. Germline V gene sequence: CDR1 SGHNT, CDR2 YENEEA. The CDR3 is 14 residues long. The CDR3 coding sequence is TGTGCCAGCAGCCTTCGCTGGGCGGGAGCTGAAGCTTTCTTT. Its translation is CASSLRWAGAEAFF.

CDR3 nucleotides: TGTGCCAGCAGTTTGGGACTAGCGGGTAGCACAGATACGCAGTATTTT. This encodes CASSLGLAGSTDTQYF. The gene calls are TRBV28 and TRBJ2-3; the match to TRBD2 covers 12 bases. The junction had 1 base not matched to a gene; V was cut back by 3 bases and J by 0 bases. The CDR3 has 16 amino acids. CDR1 and CDR2 from the germline V gene are MDHEN and SYDVKM.

This sequence joins TRBV7-6 and TRBJ2-1; D may be TRBD2 (5 bases). From germline, CDR1 is SGHVS and CDR2 FNYEAQ. Trimming removed 5 bases from V and 6 bases from J, with 8 bases in between. CDR3 length: 12 amino acids. CDR3 bases: TGTGCCAGCAGCACTCGGGGCAATGAGCAGTTCTTC. This gives the protein CASSTRGNEQFF. The full variable domain, completed using reference TRBV7-6 and TRBJ2-1, is GAGVSQSPRYKVTKRGQDVALRCDPISGHVSLYWYRQALGQGPEFLTYFNYEAQQDKSGLPNDRFSAERPEGSISTLTIQRTEQRDSAMYRCASSTRGNEQFFGPGTRLTVL.

This clone was picked up one time. V and J are TRBV7-2 and TRBJ2-2; 11 bases align to TRBD2. The CDR3 contains 17 residues. The V gene end was trimmed by 5 bases and the J gene end by 1 base; junction bases not matched to a gene: 6. Germline V gene data show CDR1 as SGHTA and CDR2 as FQGNSA. CDR3 protein: CASSIDTSGGNTGELFF. The CDR3, as DNA: TGTGCCAGCAGCATAGACACTAGCGGGGGGAACACCGGGGAGCTGTTTTTT.

The chain carries TRBV6-5 and TRBJ1-3; possible D gene TRBD1, 5 bases. Trimming took off 2 bases at V and 0 bases at J, with 8 bases between the two ends. This CDR3 is 15 amino acids long. CDR1 is MNHEY and CDR2 is SVGAGI in the germline V gene. The CDR3 here is CASSYSGASGNTIYF. The CDR3 bases are TGTGCCAGCAGTTACAGCGGGGCCTCTGGAAACACCATATATTTT.

Regarding this clone: A junction boundary mismatches the germline segment, possibly from a read error. This chain connects TRBV7-7 to TRBJ2-1, with 11 bases identical to TRBD2. The CDR3 length is 15 residues. CDR1 is SSHAT, CDR2 FNYEAQ, per germline (reference sequence). Here the CDR3 reads CASSPSSGGYNEQFF. CDR3 sequence (DNA): TGTGCTAGCAGCCCCTCTAGCGGGGGGTATAATGAGCAGTTCTTC.

The genes are TRBV19 and TRBJ2-1; 8 bases match TRBD2. The CDR3 is 15 residues long. The germline gives CDR1 LNHDA, CDR2 SQIVND (reference sequence). Trimming at V came to 6 bases and at J to 4 bases, leaving 8 bases not matched to a gene. CDR3 coding DNA: TGTGCCAGTAGGGCTTTAGCGGGATTGTACAATGAGCAGTTCTTC. This codes for CASRALAGLYNEQFF. Full variable domain (rest looked up from reference TRBV19 and TRBJ2-1): DGGITQSPKYLFRKEGQNVTLSCEQNLNHDAMYWYRQDPGQGLRLIYYSQIVNDFQKGDIAEGYSVSREKKESFPLTVTSAQKNPTAFYLCASRALAGLYNEQFFGPGTRLTVL.

The chain links TRBV5-1 to TRBJ2-5, with 12 bases lining up with TRBD2. From germline, CDR1 is SGHRS and CDR2 YFSETQ. J was trimmed by 7 bases and V by 0 bases; bases with no gene match: 4. The CDR3 runs 15 residues. CDR3 nucleotides: TGCGCCAGCAGCTTGGGACTAGCGGGGGATGGGACCCAGTACTTC. It encodes CASSLGLAGDGTQYF. The full variable domain, rest sourced from reference TRBV5-1 and TRBJ2-5, is KAGVTQTPRYLIKTRGQQVTLSCSPISGHRSVSWYQQTPGQGLQFLFEYFSETQRNKGNFPGRFSGRQFSNSRSEMNVSTLELGDSALYLCASSLGLAGDGTQYFGPGTRLLVL.

V and J are TRBV28 and TRBJ2-1; D perhaps matches TRBD1 (5 bases). The CDR3 consists of 14 residues. CDR1 is MDHEN, CDR2 SYDVKM, per germline. Trimming stripped 3 bases from V and 6 bases from J, with 12 bases between. The CDR3 protein is CASSFSVGANEQFF. DNA of the CDR3: TGTGCCAGCAGTTTCTCAGTAGGGGCCAATGAGCAGTTCTTC.

The chain has TRBV11-2 and TRBJ2-1; perhaps TRBD1 as D (5 bases). The CDR3 is made up of 13 amino acids. From germline, CDR1 is SGHAT and CDR2 FQNNGV. V lost 8 bases and J 2 bases, leaving 10 bases between the germline ends. CDR3 amino acids: CASSLGAYNEQFF. CDR3 nucleotides: TGTGCCAGCTCCCTAGGGGCCTACAATGAGCAGTTCTTC.

The chain carries TRBV11-2 and TRBJ1-3; possibly TRBD1 for D (5 bases). The CDR3 sequence is 19 residues long. Between the trimmed V and J ends, which lost 2 bases and 0 bases, there was a span of 20 bases. In germline, CDR1 is SGHAT, CDR2 FQNNGV. CDR3 DNA: TGTGCCAGCAGCTTACGGGGGGTAACCATGCGGGGCTCTGGAAACACCATATATTTT. Translation: CASSLRGVTMRGSGNTIYF.

The chain combines TRBV27 with TRBJ2-7; 9 bases map to TRBD1. V dropped 6 bases and J dropped 2; count of bases not matched to a gene: 2. Germline lookup yields CDR1 MNHEY and CDR2 SMNVEV (reference sequence). The CDR3 length is 13 residues. The CDR3 sequence: CASSTGGTYEQYF. CDR3 nucleotides: TGTGCCAGCAGCACAGGGGGCACCTACGAGCAGTACTTC.

A word on this clone: Other DNA sequences in the same sample also yield this CDR3. The rearrangement joins TRBV5-4 to TRBJ2-7, with D perhaps matching TRBD1 (5 bases). Trimming took off 0 bases at V and 3 bases at J, with 7 bases between the two ends. Germline values: CDR1 SGHNT, CDR2 YYREEE (reference sequence). CDR3 length: 13 amino acids. CDR3 residues: CASSLGGGYEQYF. CDR3 coding DNA: TGTGCCAGCAGCTTGGGGGGCGGCTACGAGCAGTACTTC.

The rearrangement uses TRBV6-1 and TRBJ2-2, with 11 bases identical to TRBD1. After removal of 6 bases from V and 3 bases from J, the junction contained 3 bases not matched to a gene. CDR1 and CDR2 from the germline V gene are MNHNS and SASEGT. The CDR3 runs to 15 residues. The CDR3 sequence is CASSRTGGDTGELFF. The CDR3 DNA sequence: TGTGCCAGCAGCAGGACAGGGGGCGACACCGGGGAGCTGTTTTTT.

This chain joins TRBV19 and TRBJ2-2; 9 nucleotides match TRBD1. Germline loops: CDR1 LNHDA, CDR2 SQIVND (reference sequence). The CDR3 has 15 residues. Trimming at V came to 7 bases and at J to 7 bases, leaving 10 bases not matched to a gene. The CDR3, as DNA: TGTGCCAGTACTAAATGGACAGGGGATAACGGGGAGCTGTTTTTT. Amino acid sequence: CASTKWTGDNGELFF.

The chain couples TRBV6-5 to TRBJ1-1; 7 bases are a match to TRBD1. V was clipped by 5 bases and J by 11 bases; unmatched bases: 11. Germline V gene sequence: CDR1 MNHEY, CDR2 SVGAGI. This CDR3 spans 13 amino acids. This chain's CDR3 is CASSKKTGERAFF. DNA for the CDR3: TGTGCCAGCAGTAAAAAAACAGGGGAAAGGGCTTTCTTT.

The chain links TRBV5-1 to TRBJ2-7; perhaps TRBD2 as D (6 bases). V gave up 0 bases and J gave up 2 bases, with 18 bases separating them. This CDR3 spans 17 amino acids. Germline loops: CDR1 SGHRS, CDR2 YFSETQ. DNA of the CDR3: TGCGCCAGCAGCTTGGATATTCCGGGACTCCAAACCTACGAGCAGTACTTC. Its translation: CASSLDIPGLQTYEQYF.

CDR3 sequence reads: CASSYSAGAGNTIYF. CDR3 bases: TGTGCCAGCAGTTACTCGGCAGGGGCTGGAAACACCATATATTTT. The chain is built from TRBV6-5 and TRBJ1-3, with a possible D match to TRBD1 (6 bases). CDR1 MNHEY and CDR2 SVGAGI come from the germline V gene. There are 15 residues in the CDR3. V gave up 0 bases and J gave up 2 bases, with 8 bases separating them.

This sequence joins TRBV10-1 and TRBJ2-3; 7 nucleotides line up with TRBD2. Germline-derived CDR1 and CDR2 are WNHNN and SYGVQD (reference sequence). The junction had 4 bases not matched to a gene; V was cut back by 2 bases and J by 2 bases. The CDR3 extends over 15 amino acids. Here the CDR3 reads CASSESGGVTDTQYF. The DNA of the CDR3 is TGCGCCAGCAGTGAGAGTGGGGGGGTCACAGATACGCAGTATTTT.